These 15 T cell receptor beta chains came from one sample sequenced in a study of T cells after yellow fever vaccination (dated by TCRdb to about 2019). The library was prepared using 5' RACE. Sequencing was carried out with an Illumina HiSeq 2500. TCRdb itself trimmed the public reads at Q25 with fastp, ran MiXCR and retained productive beta chains. Identical CDR3 protein sequences are pooled into one entry, listed with their most common genes and DNA. The sample profile shows 500,000 to 650,000 distinct CDR3 sequences; roughly a sixth of them were found once. The ten largest clones represent about 18% of the sample. The sample's treatment or condition label, decoded: live attenuated yellow fever vaccine strain. The sequences come from PBMCs, collected 5 days after the first yellow fever vaccination. These receptors were taken from a man between 18 and 29 years old who received the YFV17D yellow fever vaccine.

This clonotype was seen only a few times. The chain combines TRBV7-9 with TRBJ2-1; 7 nucleotides agree with TRBD2. Trimming removed 5 bases from V and 6 bases from J; junction bases left unmatched: 7. Per germline, CDR1 SEHNR and CDR2 FQNEAQ (reference sequence). The CDR3 covers 14 residues. The CDR3 DNA follows: TGTGCCAGCAGCCCCAGACTAGCCCGCAATGAGCAGTTCTTC. It specifies CASSPRLARNEQFF.

The genes are TRBV10-3 and TRBJ1-1; D is undetermined. Germline lookup yields CDR1 ENHRY and CDR2 SYGVKD. The CDR3 totals 12 residues. Trimming removed 7 bases from V and 10 bases from J, with 16 bases in between. Here the CDR3 reads CAINSGGVVAFF. The CDR3 DNA sequence: TGTGCCATCAATTCAGGCGGGGTAGTAGCTTTCTTT.

The chain employs TRBV5-1 and TRBJ1-1; tentative D call: TRBD1 (5 bases). The V end lost 4 bases, the J end lost 3 bases, and 19 bases lay between the germline ends. The CDR3 loop spans 16 amino acids. The germline CDR1 and CDR2 sequences are SGHRS and YFSETQ. The chain's CDR3 is CASSPARGASDTEAFF. CDR3 DNA: TGCGCCAGCAGCCCCGCGAGAGGGGCTTCGGACACTGAAGCTTTCTTT.

The chain recombines TRBV14 with TRBJ2-5; no definite D call. The CDR3 sequence is 15 residues long. V lost 1 base and J 2 bases, leaving 11 bases between the germline ends. The V gene's germline CDR1 is SGHDN and CDR2 FVKESK. The CDR3 DNA follows: TGTGCCAGCAGCCAAGGGCCAAACCCTCAAGAGACCCAGTACTTC. The encoded protein is CASSQGPNPQETQYF.

The chain recombines TRBV7-9 with TRBJ2-7; D could derive from TRBD1 or TRBD2 (5 bases each). V dropped 1 base and J dropped 3 bases, with 10 bases sitting between them. The CDR3 is 14 amino acids. Germline CDR1 reads SEHNR; CDR2 reads FQNEAQ (reference sequence). Written as DNA, the CDR3 is TGTGCCAGCAGCTTAGGTGGGACCCTCTACGAGCAGTACTTC. As protein: CASSLGGTLYEQYF.

This clonotype was counted only a few times. The rearrangement uses TRBV6-2 or TRBV6-3 and TRBJ2-5; D unclear. Germline loops: CDR1 MNHEY, CDR2 SVGEGT. Trimming pared 2 bases from V and 3 bases from J, leaving 7 bases between. The CDR3 is made up of 13 amino acids. The chain's CDR3 is CASSYGPEETQYF. For the CDR3, the DNA is TGTGCCAGCAGTTACGGGCCAGAAGAGACCCAGTACTTC.

This chain links TRBV20-1 with TRBJ2-2, with TRBD1 matching 7 bases. This CDR3 is 15 amino acids long. With V trimmed by 6 bases and J by 2 bases, 9 bases remained unmatched. Looked up from germline, CDR1 is DFQATT and CDR2 is SNEGSKA (reference sequence). The DNA for the CDR3 is TGCAGTGCAACTACAGGGGCCCCCAACACCGGGGAGCTGTTTTTT. This gives the protein CSATTGAPNTGELFF.

This chain links TRBV11-2 with TRBJ2-4; D is possibly TRBD2 (5 bases). The CDR3 covers 15 residues. Germline-derived CDR1 and CDR2 are SGHAT and FQNNGV. Trimming pared 0 bases from V and 9 bases from J, leaving 15 bases between. DNA for the CDR3: TGTGCCAGCAGCTTAGATCTGTACCAGCGGCGCATTCAGTACTTC. Protein sequence: CASSLDLYQRRIQYF.

V is TRBV12-3 or TRBV12-4 and J is TRBJ2-4; no reliable D call. The V gene lost 3 bases and the J gene lost 3 bases, with 6 bases spanning the gap. The CDR3 sequence is 13 residues long. The CDR3 bases are TGTGCCAGCAGTTTTATGAACAAAAACATTCAGTACTTC. This encodes CASSFMNKNIQYF.

A few counts support this clonotype. The chain couples TRBV20-1 to TRBJ2-7; 9 bases agree with TRBD2. The CDR3 loop spans 12 amino acids. V lost 6 bases, J lost 5 bases, and 5 bases stayed unmatched. Germline assignment: CDR1 DFQATT and CDR2 SNEGSKA (reference sequence). CDR3 residues: CSARVAGDEQYF. The CDR3 bases are TGCAGTGCCAGGGTAGCGGGGGACGAGCAGTACTTC.

This clonotype has just a few counts. The J gene is TRBJ2-1, the V gene TRBV5-1; TRBD2 might be the D (6 bases). V was cut by 5 bases and J by 2 bases, with 11 bases left in between. The germline V gene encodes CDR1 SGHRS and CDR2 YFSETQ. The CDR3 has 14 residues. CDR3 DNA: TGCGCCAGCAGGGAGGAGGGACCCTACAATGAGCAGTTCTTC. Amino acid sequence: CASREEGPYNEQFF.

This clonotype came up a few times. The chain employs TRBV7-8 and TRBJ2-6, with D maybe TRBD1 (5 bases). Trimming took off 5 bases at V and 4 bases at J, with 15 bases between the two ends. CDR3 length equals 16 residues. CDR1 is SGHVS, CDR2 FQNEAQ, per germline. In DNA form, the CDR3 reads TGTGCCAGCAGCCTCCAGGGTCTCTCCGGGGCCAACGTCCTGACTTTC. Its protein product is CASSLQGLSGANVLTF. Full variable domain (rest looked up from reference TRBV7-8 and TRBJ2-6): GAGVSQSPRYKVAKRGQDVALRCDPISGHVSLFWYQQALGQGPEFLTYFQNEAQLDKSGLPSDRFFAERPEGSVSTLKIQRTQQEDSAVYLCASSLQGLSGANVLTFGAGSRLTVL.

The sample holds many counts of this clonotype. The genes are TRBV3-1 and TRBJ2-3; 9 nucleotides align to TRBD1. This CDR3 is built from 16 residues. The V and J ends lost 4 bases and 4 bases, in that order; junction bases with no gene match: 9. CDR1 is LGHDT, CDR2 YNNKEL, per germline (reference sequence). The CDR3, as DNA: TGTGCCAGCAGCCGTTCGGGACAGGGTAAATCAGATACGCAGTATTTT. It codes for CASSRSGQGKSDTQYF.

The gene calls are TRBV19 and TRBJ2-3; D might be TRBD2 (5 bases). The length of the CDR3 is 14 residues. Germline V gene lookup returns CDR1 LNHDA and CDR2 SQIVND (reference sequence). V lost 1 base and J lost 1, with 6 bases in between. The CDR3 spells CASSIVSGTDTQYF. The CDR3 nucleotides read TGTGCCAGTAGTATAGTTAGCGGCACAGATACGCAGTATTTT.

This clonotype has just a few counts. V gene TRBV2 combines with J gene TRBJ1-5; 7 bases match TRBD1. V lost 4 bases to trimming and J lost 5 bases; unmatched junction nucleotides: 2. Per the germline V gene, CDR1 is SNHLY and CDR2 is FYNNEI. The CDR3 has 13 residues. CDR3 residues: CASSATGDQPQHF. CDR3 in DNA: TGTGCCAGCAGTGCCACAGGGGATCAGCCCCAGCATTTT. Drawing the rest from reference TRBV2 and TRBJ1-5, the complete variable domain is EPEVTQTPSHQVTQMGQEVILRCVPISNHLYFYWYRQILGQKVEFLVSFYNNEISEKSEIFDDQFSVERPDGSNFTLKIRSTKLEDSAMYFCASSATGDQPQHFGDGTRLSIL.